This T cell receptor beta chain was documented in a study of blood T cell repertoires in COVID-19. Sequencing was performed with immunoSEQ multiplex PCR; in TCRdb, only in-frame clones are kept and a portion is missing. Of 170,000 or so clones in the sample, just under 90% are singletons; the top ten hold 0.85% to 0.95%. The germline V gene has CDR1 LGHNA and CDR2 YSLEER. Unmatched junction bases numbered 15, after V lost 3 bases and J lost 10 bases. The CDR3 loop spans 15 amino acids. The chain carries TRBV4-3 and TRBJ2-7; 7 nucleotides align to TRBD1. The source material was peripheral blood. The sequence was obtained from a woman aged 18-35 years who had recovered from COVID-19. The CDR3, as DNA: TGCGCCAGCAGCCAGGCCGGGACAGCCCTACGAGAACAGTACTTC. Translation gives CASSQAGTALREQYF.